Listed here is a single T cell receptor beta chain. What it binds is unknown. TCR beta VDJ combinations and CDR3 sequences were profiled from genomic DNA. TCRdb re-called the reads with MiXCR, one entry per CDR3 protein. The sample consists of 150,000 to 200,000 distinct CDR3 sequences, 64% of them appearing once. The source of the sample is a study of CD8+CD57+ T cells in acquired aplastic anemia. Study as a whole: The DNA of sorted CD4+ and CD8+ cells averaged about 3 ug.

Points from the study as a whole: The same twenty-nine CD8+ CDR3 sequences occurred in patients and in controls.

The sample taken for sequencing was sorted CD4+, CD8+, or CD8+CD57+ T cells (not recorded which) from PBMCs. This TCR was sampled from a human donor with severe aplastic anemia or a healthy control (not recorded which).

CDR3 sequence reads: CASTVSEGSEAFF. The CDR3 nucleotides are TGTGCCAGCACTGTCTCCGAAGGCAGTGAAGCTTTCTTT. This rearrangement joins TRBV2 to TRBJ1-1; D remains unclear. V lost 7 bases and J 7 bases, leaving 16 bases between the germline ends. Germline V gives CDR1 SNHLY, CDR2 FYNNEI. The CDR3 contains 13 residues.